Listed below are T cell receptor beta chains from one sample, sequenced in a study of early T cells in non-severe SARS-CoV-2 infection. TCRdb reprocessed the 5' RACE reads via MiXCR and lists one record per CDR3 protein. The sample holds roughly 70,000 distinct CDR3 sequences, around 18% seen once. This specimen consisted of whole blood, obtained at baseline. These receptors were collected from an adult who was a healthcare worker with PCR-confirmed SARS-CoV-2 infection or an uninfected control (not recorded which). Each CDR3 is given with its conserved first and last residue. The order of the fields is clone size, D gene, J gene, V gene, CDR3 DNA, CDR3 protein. D genes are given only for firm matches. Clone size is not always given. Where it is, it says once, few, many or a class for expanded clones.

abundance: few; d_gene: -; j_gene: TRBJ2-6; v_gene: TRBV30; CDR3nt: TGTGCCTGGAGCCGGGACACCGGGGCCAACGTCCTGACTTTC; CDR3aa: CAWSRDTGANVLTF
abundance: -; d_gene: TRBD1; j_gene: TRBJ2-7; v_gene: TRBV20-1; CDR3nt: TGCAGTGCAACCGCCGGGACAGGGAGCTCCTACGAGCAGTACTTC; CDR3aa: CSATAGTGSSYEQYF
abundance: few; d_gene: -; j_gene: TRBJ2-5; v_gene: TRBV5-1; CDR3nt: TGCGCCAGCAGCAAAACAGGTTCTCAAGAGACCCAGTACTTC; CDR3aa: CASSKTGSQETQYF
abundance: -; d_gene: TRBD1; j_gene: TRBJ1-4; v_gene: TRBV20-1; CDR3nt: TGCAGTGCTAGAGATGAAGGGACAGTTAATGAAAAACTGTTTTTT; CDR3aa: CSARDEGTVNEKLFF
abundance: -; d_gene: -; j_gene: TRBJ2-7; v_gene: TRBV6-2/TRBV6-3; CDR3nt: TGTGCCAGCAGTGGGCGGGCCTCTATTCGGAGCGGCGAGCAGTACTTC; CDR3aa: CASSGRASIRSGEQYF
abundance: few; d_gene: -; j_gene: TRBJ2-7; v_gene: TRBV7-9; CDR3nt: TGTGCCAGCAGCTTAGGCTCCTACGAGCAGTACTTC; CDR3aa: CASSLGSYEQYF
abundance: -; d_gene: -; j_gene: TRBJ2-2; v_gene: TRBV12-3/TRBV12-4; CDR3nt: TGTGCCAGCAGTCCGAACAGCCGCGGGGAGCTGTTTTTT; CDR3aa: CASSPNSRGELFF
abundance: many; d_gene: -; j_gene: TRBJ2-7; v_gene: TRBV7-9; CDR3nt: TGTGCCAGCAGCCGAGCGGGACAGCGATCCTACGAGCAGTACTTC; CDR3aa: CASSRAGQRSYEQYF
abundance: few; d_gene: -; j_gene: TRBJ2-5; v_gene: TRBV18; CDR3nt: TGTGCCAGCTCACCATTTCCAGGGGACGTGACCCAGTACTTC; CDR3aa: CASSPFPGDVTQYF
abundance: few; d_gene: -; j_gene: TRBJ2-7; v_gene: TRBV4-2; CDR3nt: TGTGCCAGCAGCCAAGATCGTGGGAGCGAGCAGTACTTC; CDR3aa: CASSQDRGSEQYF
abundance: -; d_gene: -; j_gene: TRBJ1-4; v_gene: TRBV6-5; CDR3nt: TGTGCCAGCAGTACGGTCGGGCCTAATGAAAAACTGTTTTTT; CDR3aa: CASSTVGPNEKLFF
abundance: few; d_gene: -; j_gene: TRBJ2-7; v_gene: TRBV2; CDR3nt: TGTGCCAGCAGGAGGGGGACCTCCTACGAGCAGTACTTC; CDR3aa: CASRRGTSYEQYF
abundance: many; d_gene: TRBD1; j_gene: TRBJ2-3; v_gene: TRBV12-3/TRBV12-4; CDR3nt: TGTGCCAGCACCGAACCGGGACAGGGACTCACAGATACGCAGTATTTT; CDR3aa: CASTEPGQGLTDTQYF
abundance: many; d_gene: -; j_gene: TRBJ2-6; v_gene: TRBV6-5; CDR3nt: TGTGCCAGCAGTTCGGGCGGGTCTGGGGCCAACGTCCTGACTTTC; CDR3aa: CASSSGGSGANVLTF
abundance: few; d_gene: -; j_gene: TRBJ1-1; v_gene: TRBV7-2; CDR3nt: TGTGCCAGCAGGCCGCAGGGGACCATGAACACTGAAGCTTTCTTT; CDR3aa: CASRPQGTMNTEAFF
abundance: many; d_gene: -; j_gene: TRBJ2-7; v_gene: TRBV10-3; CDR3nt: TGTGCCATCAGTGAGTCAGGACTCGTCTACGAGCAGTACTTC; CDR3aa: CAISESGLVYEQYF
abundance: many; d_gene: -; j_gene: TRBJ1-5; v_gene: TRBV20-1; CDR3nt: TGCAGTGCTAGAGACCCGAAGGGTTCAAATCAGCCCCAGCATTTT; CDR3aa: CSARDPKGSNQPQHF
abundance: -; d_gene: -; j_gene: TRBJ1-2; v_gene: TRBV28; CDR3nt: TGTGCCAGCAAAACAACGTATGGCTACACCTTC; CDR3aa: CASKTTYGYTF
abundance: few; d_gene: TRBD2; j_gene: TRBJ2-6; v_gene: TRBV10-3; CDR3nt: TGTGCCACCGCTCCGACGGGGGGTTCTGGGGCCAACGTCCTGACTTTC; CDR3aa: CATAPTGGSGANVLTF
abundance: many; d_gene: -; j_gene: TRBJ2-3; v_gene: TRBV5-1; CDR3nt: TGCGCCAGCAGCTTAGGAGGCAGTGGTTTTGTAGATACGCAGTATTTT; CDR3aa: CASSLGGSGFVDTQYF
abundance: few; d_gene: TRBD2; j_gene: TRBJ2-1; v_gene: TRBV29-1; CDR3nt: TGCAGCGCGAAGCGGGGGTTTGCTGAGCAGTTCTTC; CDR3aa: CSAKRGFAEQFF
abundance: -; d_gene: -; j_gene: TRBJ2-7; v_gene: TRBV7-2; CDR3nt: TGTGCCAGCAGCTTAGAGGCGGGCGATCTCTACGAGCAGTACTTC; CDR3aa: CASSLEAGDLYEQYF
abundance: many; d_gene: -; j_gene: TRBJ1-1; v_gene: TRBV20-1; CDR3nt: TGCAGTGCTAGAGATGCGTCCAACGAACTCACTGAAGCTTTCTTT; CDR3aa: CSARDASNELTEAFF
abundance: -; d_gene: -; j_gene: TRBJ2-7; v_gene: TRBV24-1; CDR3nt: TGTGCCACCCCGGACAGCTCCTACGAGCAGTACTTC; CDR3aa: CATPDSSYEQYF
abundance: -; d_gene: TRBD1; j_gene: TRBJ1-6; v_gene: TRBV5-1; CDR3nt: TGCGCCAGCAGCTTCCGGACAGGTGATAATTCACCCCTCCACTTT; CDR3aa: CASSFRTGDNSPLHF
abundance: few; d_gene: -; j_gene: TRBJ2-7; v_gene: TRBV20-1; CDR3nt: TGCAGTGCTAGAGAAGGGTTTGAGCAGTACTTC; CDR3aa: CSAREGFEQYF
abundance: few; d_gene: -; j_gene: TRBJ1-5; v_gene: TRBV7-2; CDR3nt: TGTGCCAGCAGTATGGGGCGAGATCAGCCCCAGCATTTT; CDR3aa: CASSMGRDQPQHF
abundance: -; d_gene: TRBD1; j_gene: TRBJ2-7; v_gene: TRBV19; CDR3nt: TGTGCCAGTAGTCCTATGGACAGGGCCGAGCAGTACTTC; CDR3aa: CASSPMDRAEQYF
abundance: many; d_gene: -; j_gene: TRBJ2-1; v_gene: TRBV5-1; CDR3nt: TGCGCCAGCAGCTCCGGAGAGCGGGCTAAAACCTACAATGAGCAGTTCTTC; CDR3aa: CASSSGERAKTYNEQFF
abundance: few; d_gene: -; j_gene: TRBJ1-5; v_gene: TRBV20-1; CDR3nt: TGCAGTGCTAGCCAAGGGATGGGTAGCAATCAGCCCCAGCATTTT; CDR3aa: CSASQGMGSNQPQHF
abundance: -; d_gene: TRBD2; j_gene: TRBJ2-2; v_gene: TRBV7-8; CDR3nt: TGTGCCAGCAGCTGGGGACTAGCGGGAGCTACCGGGGAGCTGTTTTTT; CDR3aa: CASSWGLAGATGELFF
abundance: -; d_gene: -; j_gene: TRBJ1-1; v_gene: TRBV7-8; CDR3nt: TGTGCCAGCAGGCAGAACACGGGAACTGAAGCTTTCTTT; CDR3aa: CASRQNTGTEAFF
abundance: -; d_gene: TRBD2; j_gene: TRBJ2-5; v_gene: TRBV10-3; CDR3nt: TGTGCCATCAGCGATAGCGGGGGGCGTGAGACCCAGTACTTC; CDR3aa: CAISDSGGRETQYF
abundance: few; d_gene: -; j_gene: TRBJ1-6; v_gene: TRBV12-3/TRBV12-4; CDR3nt: TGTGCCAGCAGCCGGACCGGTAATTCACCCCTCCACTTT; CDR3aa: CASSRTGNSPLHF
abundance: few; d_gene: TRBD2; j_gene: TRBJ2-1; v_gene: TRBV6-2/TRBV6-3; CDR3nt: TGTGCCAGCAGTTACAGCGGGGGGTCCTCCTACAATGAGCAGTTCTTC; CDR3aa: CASSYSGGSSYNEQFF
abundance: few; d_gene: TRBD1; j_gene: TRBJ2-7; v_gene: TRBV28; CDR3nt: TGTGCCAGCAGCCAGAGACAGGGTAGGGAGCAGTACTTC; CDR3aa: CASSQRQGREQYF
abundance: -; d_gene: TRBD1; j_gene: TRBJ2-7; v_gene: TRBV7-8; CDR3nt: TGTGCCAGCAGCGCGAAGGGACAGGACTACGAGCAGTACTTC; CDR3aa: CASSAKGQDYEQYF
abundance: -; d_gene: TRBD1; j_gene: TRBJ1-6; v_gene: TRBV6-1; CDR3nt: TGTGCCAGCAGTGAAAGGGGAGGACAGGGTAATTCACCCCTCCACTTT; CDR3aa: CASSERGGQGNSPLHF
abundance: few; d_gene: -; j_gene: TRBJ2-1; v_gene: TRBV7-2; CDR3nt: TGTGCCAGCAGCTTAGTTGGGACACTCTACAATGAGCAGTTCTTC; CDR3aa: CASSLVGTLYNEQFF
abundance: few; d_gene: -; j_gene: TRBJ1-5; v_gene: TRBV6-1; CDR3nt: TGTGCCAGCACCCCCTCGGGGCAGGGGCGTCAGCCCCAGCATTTT; CDR3aa: CASTPSGQGRQPQHF
abundance: -; d_gene: -; j_gene: TRBJ2-7; v_gene: TRBV18; CDR3nt: TGTGCCAGCTCACCGGCGGCAGGGCAGACCTACGAGCAGTACTTC; CDR3aa: CASSPAAGQTYEQYF
abundance: -; d_gene: -; j_gene: TRBJ1-1; v_gene: TRBV18; CDR3nt: TGTGCCAGCTCACCAAGTGATGGGCTTGCGAACACTGAAGCTTTCTTT; CDR3aa: CASSPSDGLANTEAFF
abundance: few; d_gene: TRBD1; j_gene: TRBJ1-2; v_gene: TRBV28; CDR3nt: TGTGCCAGCGGGATACCGGGACAGGGGCGTGAGAACCTCTATGGCTACACCTTC; CDR3aa: CASGIPGQGRENLYGYTF